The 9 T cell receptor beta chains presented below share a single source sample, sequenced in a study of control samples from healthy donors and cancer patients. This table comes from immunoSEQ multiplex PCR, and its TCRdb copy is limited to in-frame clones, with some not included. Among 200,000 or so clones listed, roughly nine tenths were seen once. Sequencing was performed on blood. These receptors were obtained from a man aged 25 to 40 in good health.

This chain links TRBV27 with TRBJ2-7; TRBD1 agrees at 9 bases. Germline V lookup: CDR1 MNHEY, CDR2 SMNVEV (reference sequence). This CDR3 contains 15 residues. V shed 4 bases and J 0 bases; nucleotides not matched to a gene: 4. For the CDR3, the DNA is TGTGCCAGCAGTTGGGGGACAGGGTACTCCTACGAGCAGTACTTC. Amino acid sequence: CASSWGTGYSYEQYF.

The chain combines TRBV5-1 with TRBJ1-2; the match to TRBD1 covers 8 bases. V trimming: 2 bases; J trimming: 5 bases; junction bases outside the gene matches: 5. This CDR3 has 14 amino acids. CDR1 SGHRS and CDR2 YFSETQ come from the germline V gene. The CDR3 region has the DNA TGCGCCAGCAGCTTAGGACAGGGAGGTTATGGCTACACCTTC. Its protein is CASSLGQGGYGYTF.

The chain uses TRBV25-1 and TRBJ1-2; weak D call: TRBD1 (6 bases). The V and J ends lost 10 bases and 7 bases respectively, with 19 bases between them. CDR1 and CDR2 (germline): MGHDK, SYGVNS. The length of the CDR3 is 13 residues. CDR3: CATSGNRVLGYTF. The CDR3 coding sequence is TGTGCCACCTCGGGGAACAGGGTTCTTGGCTACACCTTC.

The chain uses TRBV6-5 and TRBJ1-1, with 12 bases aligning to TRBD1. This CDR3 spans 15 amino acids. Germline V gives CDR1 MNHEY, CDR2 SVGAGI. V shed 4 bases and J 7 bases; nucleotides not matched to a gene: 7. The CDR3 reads CASSSWDRGHGEAFF. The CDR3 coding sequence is TGTGCCAGCAGTTCTTGGGACAGGGGGCATGGTGAAGCTTTCTTT.

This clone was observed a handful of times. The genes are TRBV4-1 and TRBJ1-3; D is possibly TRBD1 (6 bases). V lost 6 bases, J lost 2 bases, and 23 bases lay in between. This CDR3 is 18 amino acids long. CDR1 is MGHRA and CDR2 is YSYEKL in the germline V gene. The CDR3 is CASSHARDTQGTGNTIYF. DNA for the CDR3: TGCGCCAGCAGTCACGCCCGGGACACCCAGGGGACTGGAAACACCATATATTTT.

The CDR3: CASSPGVQETQYF. The CDR3 DNA is TGTGCCAGCAGCCCCGGGGTCCAAGAGACCCAGTACTTC. This chain uses TRBV5-6 with TRBJ2-5; weak D call: TRBD2 (5 bases). The CDR3 has 13 residues. V lost 4 bases and J lost 1, with 8 bases in between. CDR1 and CDR2 from the germline V gene are SGHDT and YYEEEE.

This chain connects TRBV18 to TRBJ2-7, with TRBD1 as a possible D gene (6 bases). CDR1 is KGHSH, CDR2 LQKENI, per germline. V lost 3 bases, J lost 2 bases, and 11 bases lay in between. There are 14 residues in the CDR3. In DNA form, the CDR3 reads TGTGCCAGCTCACCGGCCGGGACACCCTACGAGCAGTACTTC. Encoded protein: CASSPAGTPYEQYF.

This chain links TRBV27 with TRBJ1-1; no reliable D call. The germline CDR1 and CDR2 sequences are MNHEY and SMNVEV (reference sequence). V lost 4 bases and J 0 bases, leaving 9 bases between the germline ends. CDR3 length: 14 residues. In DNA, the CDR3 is TGTGCCAGCAGTTCCGGACGGTTGAACACTGAAGCTTTCTTT. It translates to CASSSGRLNTEAFF.

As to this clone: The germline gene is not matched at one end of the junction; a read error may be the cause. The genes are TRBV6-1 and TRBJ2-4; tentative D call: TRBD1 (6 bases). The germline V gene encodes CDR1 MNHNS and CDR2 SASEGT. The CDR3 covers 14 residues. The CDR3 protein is CASSEARRDNIKNF. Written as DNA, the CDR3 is TGTGCCAGCAGTGAAGCGCGCAGGGACAACATCAAGAACTTC.